Listed below are T cell receptor beta chains from one sample, sequenced in a study of T cells in Graves' hyperthyroidism and ophthalmopathy. TCRdb reprocessed the multiplex PCR reads with MiXCR, giving one entry per CDR3 protein. Altogether about 640,000 distinct CDR3 sequences are present, about 14% being singletons, with the ten largest covering approximately 12%. The specimen was blood. The source of these receptors is a woman in her 50s with Graves' ophthalmopathy. Both conserved end residues are part of each CDR3. A D gene is named only where the DNA matches it firmly. Clone size is not always given. Where it is, it says once, few, many or a class for expanded clones.

>TRBD1|TRBV30|TRBJ1-5|many
TGTGCCTGGAGTATCTCGGCAGGGGGTAACAATCAGCCCCAGCATTTT
CAWSISAGGNNQPQHF
>TRBD1|TRBV12-3/TRBV12-4|TRBJ1-1|many
TGTGCCAGCAGTCAAACAGGGGGCGCGAACACTGAAGCTTTCTTT
CASSQTGGANTEAFF
>NA|TRBV29-1|TRBJ2-1|few
TGCAGCGTTGGACCCGGGACCCCCTTTGATGAGCAGTTCTTC
CSVGPGTPFDEQFF
>NA|TRBV7-9|TRBJ1-2|NA
TGTGCCAGCAGCTCCTCCGCCGACAGGCGGTCTGGCTACACCTTC
CASSSSADRRSGYTF
>NA|TRBV11-1|TRBJ2-3|many
TGTGCCAGCAGCTGGAAACTGGGGGATACGCAGTATTTT
CASSWKLGDTQYF
>NA|TRBV28|TRBJ1-6|many
TGTGCCAGCATCCCGCGGCAGGGGTATTCACCCCTCCACTTT
CASIPRQGYSPLHF
>TRBD2|TRBV12-3/TRBV12-4|TRBJ2-2|NA
TGTGCCAGCAGAACCGGGACTAGCTTTTCCGGGGAGCTGTTTTTT
CASRTGTSFSGELFF
>TRBD2|TRBV18|TRBJ2-7|many
TGTGCCAGCTCACCGCGACTAGCGGGATTCGGGGAGCAGTACTTC
CASSPRLAGFGEQYF
>NA|TRBV6-1|TRBJ1-1|many
TGTGCCAGCAGTTCCAAGGGGGGGAGCACTGAAGCTTTCTTT
CASSSKGGSTEAFF
>NA|TRBV20-1|TRBJ2-7|many
TGCAGTGCTTTCGAAGGGTCCTACGAGCAGTACTTC
CSAFEGSYEQYF
>TRBD2|TRBV7-6|TRBJ2-7|many
TGTGCCAGCAGCTCCGCCCGACTAGCGGGTTACGAGCAGTACTTC
CASSSARLAGYEQYF
>TRBD1|TRBV7-9|TRBJ2-7|many
TGTGCCAGCAGCCGACGGGACAGGTCCTACGAGCAGTACTTC
CASSRRDRSYEQYF
>TRBD2|TRBV7-9|TRBJ2-1|NA
TGTGCCAGCAGCCTCCCAGCGGGAGGGAGGAATGAGCAGTTCTTC
CASSLPAGGRNEQFF
>NA|TRBV4-3|TRBJ2-1|NA
TGCGCCAGCAGCCAAACGTTAGGGAGCAATGAGCAGTTCTTC
CASSQTLGSNEQFF
>NA|TRBV20-1|TRBJ1-4|few
TGCAGTGCTAGAGATCCGAGGAAATTTAATGAAAAACTGTTTTTT
CSARDPRKFNEKLFF
>TRBD2|TRBV7-3|TRBJ2-2|NA
TGTGCCAGCAGTCCCGGACTAGCGGGATTGAGCACCGGGGAGCTGTTTTTT
CASSPGLAGLSTGELFF
>NA|TRBV28|TRBJ1-3|NA
TGTGCCAGTCTAGCTGGAAACACCATATATTTT
CASLAGNTIYF
>TRBD2|TRBV7-3|TRBJ2-7|many
TGTGCCAGCAGCTTAGGGGGGGACGAGCAGTACTTC
CASSLGGDEQYF
>NA|TRBV7-8|TRBJ2-3|many
TGTGCCAGCAGCTTAGTGTTTCTAGATACGCAGTATTTT
CASSLVFLDTQYF
>TRBD2|TRBV20-1|TRBJ2-1|many
TGCAGTGCTACAACCCTAGCGGGAGGGTCCTACAATGAGCAGTTCTTC
CSATTLAGGSYNEQFF
>NA|TRBV4-2|TRBJ1-5|NA
TGTGCCAGCAGCCAAGGGGGAAGGGAAAATCAGCCCCAGCATTTT
CASSQGGRENQPQHF
>NA|TRBV2|TRBJ2-1|NA
TGTGCCAGCAGTGGGGGGCTTGGGGGTGAGCAGTTCTTC
CASSGGLGGEQFF
>TRBD1|TRBV18|TRBJ2-5|many
TGTGCCAGCTCACCAATTTGGGGACAGGGAGATCGGTCCCAGTACTTC
CASSPIWGQGDRSQYF
>TRBD1|TRBV6-4|TRBJ1-1|NA
TGTGCCAGCAGAGAGACAGGGGCCCACCCGGAAGCTTTCTTT
CASRETGAHPEAFF
>NA|TRBV28|TRBJ1-1|many
TGTGCCAGCAGTTTACGCGCAGGGCCTAACACTGAAGCTTTCTTT
CASSLRAGPNTEAFF
>TRBD1|TRBV7-2|TRBJ2-1|many
TGTGCCAGCAGCCCTCGGACAGGAAACAATGAGCAGTTCTTC
CASSPRTGNNEQFF
>NA|TRBV12-3/TRBV12-4|TRBJ2-3|many
TGTGCCAGCACGTGGACAGATACGCAGTATTTT
CASTWTDTQYF
>TRBD1|TRBV27|TRBJ2-3|many
TGTGCCAGCAGTGTCGGACAGGGTAGCGCAGATACGCAGTATTTT
CASSVGQGSADTQYF
>TRBD1|TRBV7-9|TRBJ2-7|many
TGTGCCAGCAGAGGACAGGATGTGTCCTACGAGCAGTACTTC
CASRGQDVSYEQYF
>NA|TRBV7-8|TRBJ1-6|many
TGTGCCAGCAGCTTAGCGCTCGGGGGGGGTTCACCCCTCCACTTT
CASSLALGGGSPLHF
>TRBD2|TRBV27|TRBJ2-7|many
TGTGCCAGCAGTCCCTTAGGACTAGCGGGAGGCAACGAGCAGTACTTC
CASSPLGLAGGNEQYF
>TRBD2|TRBV5-1|TRBJ2-5|NA
TGCGCCAGCAGCTTGGGACTAGCGGGAGAGTCCCAGTACTTC
CASSLGLAGESQYF
>TRBD1|TRBV19|TRBJ1-5|few
TGTGCCAGTAGTATAGGTCGGGACAGCGAGTGGCCCCAGCATTTT
CASSIGRDSEWPQHF
>TRBD2|TRBV24-1|TRBJ2-5|many
TGTGCCACCAGTGGAAAGCGGGAGCGGGAGAGAGAAGTACAAGAGACCCAGTACTTC
CATSGKREREREVQETQYF
>TRBD1|TRBV18|TRBJ1-1|many
TGTGCCAGCTCACCCTCGGACAGGGGTAGAGCTTTCTTT
CASSPSDRGRAFF
>NA|TRBV20-1|TRBJ2-3|many
TGCAGTGCTAGAGAAACTAGTAGTCGGCCCACAGATACGCAGTATTTT
CSARETSSRPTDTQYF
>TRBD1|TRBV5-1|TRBJ2-7|many
TGCGCCAGCAGACCGGGACAGGGGGTCCACGAGCAGTACTTC
CASRPGQGVHEQYF
>NA|TRBV20-1|TRBJ1-1|many
TGCAGTGCTAAAATCGACCAGAACACTGAAGCTTTCTTT
CSAKIDQNTEAFF
>TRBD1|TRBV28|TRBJ1-6|many
TGTGCCAGCAGACCAACAGGGGGCAGTTATAATTCACCCCTCCACTTT
CASRPTGGSYNSPLHF
>NA|TRBV4-3|TRBJ2-2|NA
TGCGCCAGCAGCCGCGCACTAGTGGCCACCGGGGAGCTGTTTTTT
CASSRALVATGELFF
>NA|TRBV11-2|TRBJ2-7|NA
TGTGCCAGCAGCCGGACAGCGCGATCAGGGTACGACGAGCAGTACTTC
CASSRTARSGYDEQYF
>TRBD2|TRBV7-9|TRBJ2-7|once
TGTGCCAGCAGCACCCTAGCGGGAGGCTACGAGCAGTACTTC
CASSTLAGGYEQYF
>TRBD1|TRBV19|TRBJ1-5|many
TGTGCCAGTAGTCCCGACAGGGGCTACAATCAGCCCCAGCATTTT
CASSPDRGYNQPQHF
>TRBD1|TRBV12-3/TRBV12-4|TRBJ1-2|NA
TGTGCCAGCAGATGGACAGGGGGCGCCTATGGCTACACCTTC
CASRWTGGAYGYTF
>NA|TRBV7-3|TRBJ2-7|many
TGTGCCAGCAGCCCTGGGCGGGGCTCCTACGAGCAGTACTTC
CASSPGRGSYEQYF
>NA|TRBV24-1|TRBJ2-7|many
TGTGCCACCAGTGACCCCCAAGGTGGCAGGACCCCCACCGAGCAGTACTTC
CATSDPQGGRTPTEQYF
>NA|TRBV28|TRBJ2-1|many
TGTGCCAGCAGCCGTCTAGCGCGCTCCTACAATGAGCAGTTCTTC
CASSRLARSYNEQFF
>NA|TRBV7-2|TRBJ2-3|many
TGTGCCAGCAGCTTCCCTAGCACAGATACGCAGTATTTT
CASSFPSTDTQYF
>NA|TRBV10-3|TRBJ2-1|many
TGTGCCATCAGTGAGTCGAGTCGCGGAAGTAGGAATGAGCAGTTCTTC
CAISESSRGSRNEQFF
>NA|TRBV28|TRBJ1-4|few
TGTGCCAGCAGTAAAAACCCAGGAAGGGATGAAAAACTGTTTTTT
CASSKNPGRDEKLFF
>NA|TRBV2|TRBJ2-7|many
TGTGCCAGCAGTGGATGGGCAGGAGGGCCCTACGAGCAGTACTTC
CASSGWAGGPYEQYF
>NA|TRBV29-1|TRBJ1-3|NA
TGCAGCGTTGAAGATCGGTCCAGGGGCGTCATCTCTGGAAACACCATATATTTT
CSVEDRSRGVISGNTIYF
>TRBD2|TRBV12-3/TRBV12-4|TRBJ2-1|many
TGTGCCAGCAGTTTAGCGCTAGCGGGAGAATATGAGCAGTTCTTC
CASSLALAGEYEQFF
>NA|TRBV6-1|TRBJ2-1|NA
TGTGCCAGCAAGGAGACTAATAACAATGAGCAGTTCTTC
CASKETNNNEQFF
>NA|TRBV28|TRBJ2-3|many
TGTGCCAGCAGTGCCTCGGGACGGGGTAACACAGATACGCAGTATTTT
CASSASGRGNTDTQYF